This is a list of T cell receptor beta chains from one sample in a study of blood T cell repertoires in COVID-19. Method: immunoSEQ multiplex PCR; TCRdb's copy keeps in-frame clones and lacks some. The table includes about 140,000 clones, roughly 84% detected once. Sequenced material: peripheral blood. The source of these receptors is a human donor in a cohort sampled during active COVID-19. Both conserved end residues are part of each CDR3. D genes are given only for firm matches. Clone size appears in some rows only: once, few, many, or a class for an expanded clone.

CASSYRTGTEAFF | TGTGCCAGCAGCTACAGGACAGGGACTGAAGCTTTCTTT | TRBJ1-1 | NA | TRBV7-9 | TRBD1
CASSPRGGGETTYEQYF | TGTGCCAGCAGTCCCCGAGGGGGCGGGGAAACGACCTACGAGCAGTACTTC | TRBJ2-7 | NA | TRBV6-6 | NA
CASSPGGDRAHEQYF | TGTGCCAGCAGCCCTGGGGGGGACAGGGCTCACGAGCAGTACTTC | TRBJ2-7 | NA | TRBV2 | TRBD1
CASTTGREQYNTDTQYF | TGCGCCAGCACTACTGGGAGAGAACAATATAACACAGATACGCAGTATTTT | TRBJ2-3 | NA | TRBV23-1 | NA
CASSSQGDTEAFF | TGTGCCAGCAGCTCGCAGGGGGACACTGAAGCTTTCTTT | TRBJ1-1 | NA | TRBV7-3 | TRBD1
CASSTTAKHTSGGAIEQYF | TGCGCCAGCAGCACGACTGCAAAACATACTAGCGGGGGGGCTATCGAGCAGTACTTC | TRBJ2-7 | NA | TRBV5-1 | TRBD2
CASSTDRVNTGELFF | TGTGCCAGTAGTACGGACAGAGTTAACACCGGGGAGCTGTTTTTT | TRBJ2-2 | NA | TRBV19 | NA
CASSTRTGTGNTIYF | TGTGCCAGTAGTACCCGGACAGGGACTGGAAACACCATATATTTT | TRBJ1-3 | NA | TRBV19 | TRBD1
CASSPRTGVGETQYF | TGTGCCAGCAGCCCCCGGACAGGGGTGGGAGAGACCCAGTACTTC | TRBJ2-5 | NA | TRBV5-8 | TRBD1
CASSTQPRGGSYEQYF | TGTGCCAGTAGTACCCAACCCCGTGGAGGGTCCTACGAGCAGTACTTC | TRBJ2-7 | NA | TRBV19 | NA
CASSFGGAAEAFF | TGTGCCAGCAGCTTTGGGGGGGCGGCTGAAGCTTTCTTT | TRBJ1-1 | NA | TRBV11-3 | NA
CASSLQGGDTEAFF | TGTGCCAGCAGTTTACAGGGTGGGGACACTGAAGCTTTCTTT | TRBJ1-1 | NA | TRBV6-6 | NA
CASSSTGYNYGYTF | TGTGCCAGTAGCTCGACAGGGTACAACTATGGCTACACCTTC | TRBJ1-2 | NA | TRBV19 | TRBD1
CASSPLQGTGGGEQYF | TGCGCCAGCAGCCCCTTGCAAGGGACAGGGGGCGGCGAGCAGTACTTC | TRBJ2-7 | NA | TRBV5-1 | TRBD1
CSARFGGELFF | TGCAGTGCTAGGTTCGGGGGGGAGCTGTTTTTT | TRBJ2-2 | NA | TRBV20-1 | NA
CARSLVGTDYNSPLHF | TGTGCCAGAAGCTTGGTCGGGACAGACTATAATTCACCCCTCCACTTT | TRBJ1-6 | NA | TRBV5-3 | TRBD1
CASSVVSGGQGTDTQYF | TGTGCCAGCAGCGTAGTGTCAGGGGGACAGGGCACAGATACGCAGTATTTT | TRBJ2-3 | once | TRBV9 | TRBD1
CASSLAWRGNEQFF | TGTGCCAGCAGCTTGGCCTGGCGGGGGAATGAGCAGTTCTTC | TRBJ2-1 | NA | TRBV5-4 | TRBD2
CASSSQGGFNEKLFF | TGTGCCAGTAGTTCGCAGGGAGGCTTTAATGAAAAACTGTTTTTT | TRBJ1-4 | NA | TRBV19 | NA
CATSDGGGQPQHF | TGTGCCACCAGTGACGGGGGAGGTCAGCCCCAGCATTTT | TRBJ1-5 | NA | TRBV24-1 | NA
CASSLLQVYGYTF | TGTGCCAGCAGCTTATTACAGGTCTATGGCTACACCTTC | TRBJ1-2 | NA | TRBV7-2 | NA
CASRQGTEQPQHF | TGTGCCAGCAGACAGGGGACAGAGCAGCCCCAGCATTTT | TRBJ1-5 | NA | TRBV28 | TRBD1
CASSEQHGGASDTQYF | TGTGCCAGCAGTGAACAGCACGGGGGGGCCAGCGATACGCAGTATTTT | TRBJ2-3 | once | TRBV25-1 | TRBD2
CASSGGLRIEETQYF | TGTGCCAGCAGCGGAGGACTAAGAATTGAAGAGACCCAGTACTTC | TRBJ2-5 | NA | TRBV5-8 | NA
CASSLAPSTDTQYF | TGTGCCAGCAGTCTAGCGCCCAGCACAGATACGCAGTATTTT | TRBJ2-3 | NA | TRBV6-5 | NA
CASRFSPYEQYF | TGTGCCAGCAGATTTAGTCCCTACGAGCAGTACTTC | TRBJ2-7 | NA | TRBV2 | NA
CASSYRQGEGYTF | TGTGCCAGCAGTTACCGGCAGGGTGAAGGCTACACCTTC | TRBJ1-2 | NA | TRBV6-6 | NA
CASRPAWLDQPQHF | TGTGCCAGCAGGCCCGCATGGTTAGATCAGCCCCAGCATTTT | TRBJ1-5 | once | TRBV27 | NA
CASSFTGTENTEAFF | TGTGCCAGCAGCTTTACCGGGACAGAGAACACTGAAGCTTTCTTT | TRBJ1-1 | NA | TRBV7-2 | TRBD1
CATSAGGASYNEQFF | TGTGCCACCAGTGCGGGCGGGGCCTCTTACAATGAGCAGTTCTTC | TRBJ2-1 | NA | TRBV24-1 | NA
CASSQHPEAFF | TGTGCCAGTAGTCAACATCCCGAAGCTTTCTTT | TRBJ1-1 | few | TRBV19 | NA